This T cell receptor beta chain is drawn from a study of blood T cell repertoires in COVID-19. Study-level information: The United States, Italy and Spain were the sources of the acute and convalescent COVID-19 samples.

TCRdb's copy holds only in-frame clones and misses some; the assay was immunoSEQ multiplex PCR. The data hold approximately 240,000 clones, with about 90% observed a single time. CDR1 SQVTM and CDR2 ANQGSEA come from the germline V gene. The V segment lost 7 bases and the J segment 4 bases; nucleotides outside the gene matches: 5. This CDR3 spans 12 amino acids. This TCR derives from a woman in her 30s who had recovered from COVID-19. This chain uses TRBV29-1 with TRBJ2-7; 9 bases align to TRBD1. Specimen: peripheral blood. CDR3 loop: CSGGQGWYEQYF. As DNA, the CDR3 is TGCAGCGGAGGACAGGGGTGGTACGAGCAGTACTTC.